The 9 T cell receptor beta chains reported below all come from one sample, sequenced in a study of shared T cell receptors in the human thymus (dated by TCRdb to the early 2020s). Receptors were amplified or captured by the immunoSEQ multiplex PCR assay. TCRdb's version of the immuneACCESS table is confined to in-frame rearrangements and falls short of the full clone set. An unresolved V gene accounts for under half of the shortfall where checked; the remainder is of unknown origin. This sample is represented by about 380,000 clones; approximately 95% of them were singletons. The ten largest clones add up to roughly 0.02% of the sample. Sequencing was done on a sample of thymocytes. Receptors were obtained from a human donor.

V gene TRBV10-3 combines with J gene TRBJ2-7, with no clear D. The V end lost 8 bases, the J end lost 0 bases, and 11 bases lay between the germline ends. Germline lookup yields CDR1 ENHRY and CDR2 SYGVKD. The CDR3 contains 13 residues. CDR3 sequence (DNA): TGTGCCATCCATCAGGAGAGCTCCTACGAGCAGTACTTC. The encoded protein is CAIHQESSYEQYF.

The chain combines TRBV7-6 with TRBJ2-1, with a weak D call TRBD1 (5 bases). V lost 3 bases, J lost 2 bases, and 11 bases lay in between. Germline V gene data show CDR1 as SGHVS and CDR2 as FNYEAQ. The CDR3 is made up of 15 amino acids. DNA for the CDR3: TGTGCCAGCAGCTTCCAGGGTAGGCCCTACAATGAGCAGTTCTTC. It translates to CASSFQGRPYNEQFF.

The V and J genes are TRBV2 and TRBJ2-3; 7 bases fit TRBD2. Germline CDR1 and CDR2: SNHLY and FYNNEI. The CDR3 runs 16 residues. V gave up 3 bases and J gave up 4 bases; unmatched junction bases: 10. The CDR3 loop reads CASSEREGLPPDTQYF. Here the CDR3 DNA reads TGTGCCAGCAGTGAGAGGGAGGGCCTTCCCCCAGATACGCAGTATTTT.

The chain's CDR3 is CASSSRTSGRTGELFF. CDR3 bases: TGTGCCAGCAGCTCCCGGACTAGCGGGAGGACCGGGGAGCTGTTTTTT. The rearrangement links TRBV9 to TRBJ2-2; 14 positions agree with TRBD2. The germline V gene has CDR1 SGDLS and CDR2 YYNGEE. This CDR3 contains 16 residues. V was clipped by 4 bases and J by 5 bases; unmatched bases: 4.

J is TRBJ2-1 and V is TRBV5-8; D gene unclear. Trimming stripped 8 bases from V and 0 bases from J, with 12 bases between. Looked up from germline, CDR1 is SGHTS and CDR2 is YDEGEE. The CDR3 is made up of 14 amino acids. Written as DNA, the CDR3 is TGTGCCAGAGCGCACGGCGGCTCCTACAATGAGCAGTTCTTC. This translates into CARAHGGSYNEQFF. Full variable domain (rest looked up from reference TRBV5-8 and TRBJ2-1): EAGVTQSPTHLIKTRGQQATLRCSPISGHTSVYWYQQALGLGLQFLLWYDEGEERNRGNFPPRFSGRQFPNYSSELNVNALELEDSALYLCARAHGGSYNEQFFGPGTRLTVL.

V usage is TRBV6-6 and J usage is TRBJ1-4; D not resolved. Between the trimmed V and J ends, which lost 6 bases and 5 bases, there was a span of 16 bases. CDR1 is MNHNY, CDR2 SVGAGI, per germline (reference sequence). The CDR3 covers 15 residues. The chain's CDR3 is CASSSGNYLNEKLFF. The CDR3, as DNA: TGTGCCAGCAGCTCCGGGAACTATTTAAATGAAAAACTGTTTTTT.

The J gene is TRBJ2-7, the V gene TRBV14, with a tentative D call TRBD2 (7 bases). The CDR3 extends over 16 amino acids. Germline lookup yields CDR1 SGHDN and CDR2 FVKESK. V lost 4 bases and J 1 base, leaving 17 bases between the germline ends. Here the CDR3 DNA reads TGTGCCAGCAGCCCGGAGGGGGGGGAGAGATCCTACGAGCAGTACTTC. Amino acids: CASSPEGGERSYEQYF.

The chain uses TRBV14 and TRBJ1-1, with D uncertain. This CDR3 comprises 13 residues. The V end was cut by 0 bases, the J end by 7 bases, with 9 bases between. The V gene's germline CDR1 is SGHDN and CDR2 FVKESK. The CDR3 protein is CASSQDRRGEAFF. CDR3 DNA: TGTGCCAGCAGCCAAGATAGGCGGGGTGAAGCTTTCTTT.

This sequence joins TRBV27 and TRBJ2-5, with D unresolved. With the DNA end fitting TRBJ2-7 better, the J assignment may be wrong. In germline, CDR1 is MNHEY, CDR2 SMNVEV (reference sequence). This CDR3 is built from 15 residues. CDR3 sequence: CASSAKQIPPYEQYF. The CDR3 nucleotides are TGTGCCAGCAGTGCGAAACAGATTCCCCCCTACGAGCAGTACTTC.